This T cell receptor beta chain stems from a study of T cell changes during pregnancy in multiple sclerosis. Libraries were prepared by immunoSEQ multiplex PCR; TCRdb keeps only in-frame clonotypes and omits some of them. Here the sample spans around 35,000 clones, approximately 90% being singletons. The ends were cut back, 3 bases at V and 3 bases at J, with 8 bases in the middle. The CDR3 has 13 amino acids. Germline V gene data show CDR1 as KGHSH and CDR2 as LQKENI. The chain couples TRBV18 to TRBJ1-1; D remains unclear. The sequencing used CD4+ T cells from peripheral blood mononuclear cells, collected in the second trimester of pregnancy. The sequence derives from a female donor with multiple sclerosis, enrolled in a pregnancy study. For the CDR3, the DNA is TGTGCCAGCTCACCTGCAGAATACACTGAAGCTTTCTTT. This encodes CASSPAEYTEAFF.